This TCR beta chain is from a study of blood T cell repertoires in COVID-19. The authors' processing: Scientists estimated how many nucleated cells there were by amplifying reference gene primers. Clones were sequenced by immunoSEQ multiplex PCR, and TCRdb holds only the in-frame ones, with some missing. V, J and clone size are those of that table, while D and trimming were read from the DNA. The sample holds roughly 230,000 clones, roughly 91% seen once. Germline values: CDR1 MNHEY, CDR2 SMNVEV (reference sequence). The V end lost 1 base, the J end lost 1 base, and 11 bases lay between the germline ends. The CDR3 is 16 residues long.

The sequencing input was PBMCs or T cells enriched from blood (not recorded which). The sequence was collected from a woman aged 25 to 45 with acute COVID-19. The genes are TRBV27 and TRBJ2-4; D remains ambiguous. The CDR3 loop reads CASSLFPSRAKNIQYF. In DNA form, the CDR3 reads TGTGCCAGCAGTTTATTCCCCAGTCGTGCCAAAAACATTCAGTACTTC.